This is a list of T cell receptor beta chains from one sample in a study of long-term antiretroviral therapy in people with HIV. Here immunoSEQ multiplex PCR was the method, and the copy in TCRdb shows in-frame clones only, minus some. The sample lists about 43,000 clones; around nine tenths were seen once. The specimen comprised unsorted PBMCs, sampled 0.1 years before starting antiretroviral therapy. The receptor source for this set is a woman aged 50 to 60 with HIV. Each CDR3 is given with its conserved first and last residue.

j_gene | v_gene | CDR3aa
TRBJ1-2 | TRBV11-2 | CASSPGQGAIGYTF
TRBJ2-1 | TRBV10-3 | CAIRGLAGGYNEQFF
TRBJ2-5 | TRBV10-3 | CAISEETEQQETQYF
TRBJ1-2 | TRBV19 | CASTSGTGDPIGYGYTF
TRBJ2-7 | TRBV5-1 | CASSEKGTAYEQYF
TRBJ2-7 | TRBV4-3 | CASSQEYQDRYYEQYF
TRBJ1-2 | TRBV11-2 | CASSLRDRGGYTF
TRBJ2-2 | TRBV5-5 | CASSLYQGWSGELFF
TRBJ1-2 | TRBV7-3 | CASSLRSGGTGFGYTF
TRBJ2-7 | TRBV10-1 | CASSKTGTGTSEQYF
TRBJ2-7 | TRBV6-5 | CASSYRDRGTYEQYF
TRBJ1-2 | TRBV28 | CASSLEGIYGYTF
TRBJ1-1 | TRBV6-6 | CASSVTPGSGAFF
TRBJ2-2 | TRBV25-1 | CASSWIQGAVGELFF
TRBJ1-2 | TRBV6-1 | CASSEGRNYGYTF
TRBJ1-1 | TRBV6-5 | CASSYSPVNTEAFF
TRBJ2-5 | TRBV19 | CASSPPGDRQETQYF
TRBJ2-2 | TRBV5-4 | CASSQYTGELFF